This T cell receptor beta chain was identified during a study of beta chain features in type 1 diabetes. The CDR3 consists of 14 residues. The germline gives CDR1 MGHRA, CDR2 YSYEKL. Trimming took off 2 bases at V and 2 bases at J, with 9 bases between the two ends. This clone came up a few times. Every bit of the isolated RNA underwent reverse transcription, so sequencing read expressed TCRB transcripts. Profiling relied on immunoSEQ multiplex PCR, and the TCRdb table lists in-frame clones only, not all of them. The table lists some 410,000 clones, more than 9.5% of them singletons. Sequenced material: naive CD4+ T cells from blood. The TCR sequence derives from a young woman in good health. J is TRBJ2-5 and V is TRBV4-1; no clear D. The CDR3 reads CASSQPLQQETQYF. The CDR3 DNA follows: TGCGCCAGCAGCCAACCGCTACAGCAAGAGACCCAGTACTTC.